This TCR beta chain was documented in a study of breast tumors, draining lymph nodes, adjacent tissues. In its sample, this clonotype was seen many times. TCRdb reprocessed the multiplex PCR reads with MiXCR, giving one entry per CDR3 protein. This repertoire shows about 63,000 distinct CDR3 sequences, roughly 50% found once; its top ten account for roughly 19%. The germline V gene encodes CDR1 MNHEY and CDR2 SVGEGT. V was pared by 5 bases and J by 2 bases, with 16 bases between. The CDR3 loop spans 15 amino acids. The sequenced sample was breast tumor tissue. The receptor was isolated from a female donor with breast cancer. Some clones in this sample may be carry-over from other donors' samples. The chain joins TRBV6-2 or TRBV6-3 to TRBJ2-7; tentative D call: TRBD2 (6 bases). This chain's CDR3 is CASSHRAGRPYEQYF. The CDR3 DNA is TGTGCCAGCAGTCACAGAGCGGGCCGGCCCTACGAGCAGTACTTC.